This entry describes one T cell receptor (beta chain). Original processing notes: Counts of nucleated cells, estimated from reference gene primer amplification, were obtained. Profiling relied on immunoSEQ multiplex PCR, and the TCRdb table lists in-frame clones only, not all of them. D and trimming were read from the DNA, whereas the V and J calls and clone size are those reported in that table. In the table there are around 230,000 clones, roughly 80% of which are singletons. The sample is drawn from a study of blood T cell repertoires in COVID-19. About the research overall: There were acute and convalescent COVID-19 samples, and they came from the United States, Italy and Spain.

The material sequenced was peripheral blood. This TCR came from an older woman with active or convalescent COVID-19.

DNA of the CDR3: TGTGCCAGCAGCTCGCCAGGACAGGGGCGTACGCAGTATTTT. This codes for CASSSPGQGRTQYF. The rearrangement links TRBV5-4 to TRBJ2-3; TRBD1 agrees at 9 bases. Germline CDR1 SGHNT, CDR2 YYREEE (reference sequence). This CDR3 comprises 14 residues. Trimming cost V 3 bases and J 8 bases; bases outside gene matches: 7.